The clone carrying this T cell receptor beta chain has just one count. Its antigen is currently unknown. The record originates from a study of T cell responses to AZD1222 COVID-19 vaccine. Study findings and constraints: Receipt of two AZD1222 doses was followed by a rise in Spike-specific TCR breadth and depth.

V shed 2 bases, J shed 7 bases, and the junction held 11 bases outside the gene matches. Germline V gene data show CDR1 as SNHLY and CDR2 as FYNNEI. The CDR3 is made up of 16 amino acids. Clones were read by immunoSEQ multiplex PCR, and TCRdb kept only the in-frame ones, dropping some. The repertoire has about 42,000 clones, roughly 88% of them found once; the top ten carry 20% to 30%. The chain combines TRBV2 with TRBJ2-1; 7 bases map to TRBD1. The sequence derives from an adult who received the AZD1222 COVID-19 vaccine. This sample comprised peripheral blood, obtained 28 days after the second AZD1222 dose. CDR3 region: CASSENEGAVGNEQFF. The CDR3, as DNA: TGTGCCAGCAGTGAAAATGAGGGGGCGGTTGGTAATGAGCAGTTCTTC.